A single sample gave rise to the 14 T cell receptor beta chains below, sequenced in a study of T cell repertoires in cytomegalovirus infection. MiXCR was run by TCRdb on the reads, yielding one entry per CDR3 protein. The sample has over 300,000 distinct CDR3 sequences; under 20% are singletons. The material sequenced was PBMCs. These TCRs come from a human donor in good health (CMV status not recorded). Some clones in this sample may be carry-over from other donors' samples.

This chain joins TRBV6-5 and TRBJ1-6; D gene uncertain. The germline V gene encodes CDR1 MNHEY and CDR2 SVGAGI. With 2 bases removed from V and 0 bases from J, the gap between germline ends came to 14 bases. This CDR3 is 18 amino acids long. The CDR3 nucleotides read TGTGCCAGCAGTTACCAGCATAAGCGAAGCTCCTATAATTCACCCCTCCACTTT. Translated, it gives CASSYQHKRSSYNSPLHF.

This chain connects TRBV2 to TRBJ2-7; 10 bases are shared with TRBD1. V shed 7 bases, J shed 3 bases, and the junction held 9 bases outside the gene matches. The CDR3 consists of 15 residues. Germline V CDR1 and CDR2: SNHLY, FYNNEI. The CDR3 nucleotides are TGTGCCAGCATTCTGTCCGGGACAGGGGACTACGAGCAGTACTTC. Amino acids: CASILSGTGDYEQYF.

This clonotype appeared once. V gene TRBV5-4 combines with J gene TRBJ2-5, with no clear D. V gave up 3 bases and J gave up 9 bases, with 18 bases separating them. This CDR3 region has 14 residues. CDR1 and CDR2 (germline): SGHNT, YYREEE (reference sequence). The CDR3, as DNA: TGTGCCAGCAGCTCTCTAGGCCCCGAGCGAGCCCAGTACTTC. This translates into CASSSLGPERAQYF.

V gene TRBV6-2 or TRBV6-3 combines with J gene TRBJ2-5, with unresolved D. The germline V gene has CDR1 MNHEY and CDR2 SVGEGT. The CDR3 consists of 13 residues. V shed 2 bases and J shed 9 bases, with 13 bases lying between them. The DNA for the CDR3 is TGTGCCAGCAGTTACCCAGAGCCAGTGGCCCAGTACTTC. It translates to CASSYPEPVAQYF.

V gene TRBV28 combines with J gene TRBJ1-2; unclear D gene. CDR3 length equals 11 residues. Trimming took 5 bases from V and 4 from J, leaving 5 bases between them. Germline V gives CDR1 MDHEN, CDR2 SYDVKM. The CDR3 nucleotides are TGTGCCAGCAGTCAGAGCTATGGCTACACCTTC. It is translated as CASSQSYGYTF.

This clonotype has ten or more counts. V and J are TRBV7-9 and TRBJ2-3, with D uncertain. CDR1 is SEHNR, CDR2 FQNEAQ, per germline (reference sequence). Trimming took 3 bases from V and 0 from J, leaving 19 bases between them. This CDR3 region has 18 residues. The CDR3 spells CASSFRQAALSSTDTQYF. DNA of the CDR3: TGTGCCAGCAGCTTCAGGCAGGCGGCTCTTTCTAGCACAGATACGCAGTATTTT.

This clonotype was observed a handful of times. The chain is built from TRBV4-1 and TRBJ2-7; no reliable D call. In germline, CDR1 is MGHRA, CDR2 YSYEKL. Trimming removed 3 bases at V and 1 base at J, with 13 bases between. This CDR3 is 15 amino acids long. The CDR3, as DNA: TGCGCCAGCAGCCAGACGATCGGATATTCCTACGAGCAGTACTTC. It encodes CASSQTIGYSYEQYF.

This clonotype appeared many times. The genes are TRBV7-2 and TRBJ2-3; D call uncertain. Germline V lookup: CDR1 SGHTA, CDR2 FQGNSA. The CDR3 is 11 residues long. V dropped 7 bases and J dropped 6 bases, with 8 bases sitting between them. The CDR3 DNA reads TGTGCCAGCACAGCCCAGGATACGCAGTATTTT. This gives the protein CASTAQDTQYF.

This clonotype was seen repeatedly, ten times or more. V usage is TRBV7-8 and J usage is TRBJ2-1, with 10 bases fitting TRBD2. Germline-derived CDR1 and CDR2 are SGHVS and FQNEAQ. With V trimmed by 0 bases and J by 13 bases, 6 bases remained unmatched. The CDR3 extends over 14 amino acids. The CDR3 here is CASSLARLAGEQFF. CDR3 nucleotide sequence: TGTGCCAGCAGCTTAGCGCGTCTAGCGGGGGAACAGTTCTTC.

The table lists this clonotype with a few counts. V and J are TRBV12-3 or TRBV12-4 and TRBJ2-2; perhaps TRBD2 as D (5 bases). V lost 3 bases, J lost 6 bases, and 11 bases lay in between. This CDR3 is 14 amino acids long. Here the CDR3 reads CASSFSLGSGELFF. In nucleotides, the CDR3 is TGTGCCAGCAGTTTTTCACTAGGATCCGGGGAGCTGTTTTTT.

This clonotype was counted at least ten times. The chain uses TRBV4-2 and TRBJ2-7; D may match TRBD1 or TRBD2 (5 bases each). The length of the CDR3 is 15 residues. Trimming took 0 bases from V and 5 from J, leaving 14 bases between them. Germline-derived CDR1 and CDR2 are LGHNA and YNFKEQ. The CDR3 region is CASSQDYKRGHEQYF. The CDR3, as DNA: TGTGCCAGCAGCCAAGATTATAAACGGGGCCACGAGCAGTACTTC.

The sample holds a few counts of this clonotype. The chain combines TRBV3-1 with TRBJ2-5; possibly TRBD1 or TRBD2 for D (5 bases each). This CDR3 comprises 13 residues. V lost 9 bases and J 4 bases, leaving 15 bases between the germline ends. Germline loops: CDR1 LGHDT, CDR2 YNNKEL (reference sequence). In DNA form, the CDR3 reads TGTGCCAGTGGGACGGTTGGTCGAGAGACCCAGTACTTC. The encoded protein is CASGTVGRETQYF.

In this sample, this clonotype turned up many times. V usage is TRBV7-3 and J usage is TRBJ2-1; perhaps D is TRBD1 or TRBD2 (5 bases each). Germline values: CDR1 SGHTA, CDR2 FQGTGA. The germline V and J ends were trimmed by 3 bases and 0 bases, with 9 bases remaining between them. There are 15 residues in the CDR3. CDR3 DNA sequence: TGTGCCAGCAGCTTGAGGGGCCTCTCCTACAATGAGCAGTTCTTC. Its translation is CASSLRGLSYNEQFF.

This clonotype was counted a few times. CDR3 nucleotide sequence: TGCGCCAGCAGCCAAGCTCCAGGCAACACTGAAGCTTTCTTT. Amino acids: CASSQAPGNTEAFF. The chain recombines TRBV4-1 with TRBJ1-1, with D unclear. This CDR3 is 14 amino acids long. The germline gives CDR1 MGHRA, CDR2 YSYEKL. Trimming stripped 1 base from V and 2 bases from J, with 8 bases between.